What follows are 7 T cell receptor beta chains derived from one specimen sequenced in a study of blood T cell repertoires in COVID-19. Sequenced by immunoSEQ multiplex PCR; TCRdb stores in-frame clones only, minus some. Seen here are 250,000 to 350,000 clones, about 91% observed once, and the top ten hold around 12%. Sequencing input: peripheral blood. These receptors all come from a woman aged 60-75 years with acute or convalescent COVID-19.

The rearrangement links TRBV27 to TRBJ1-2, with D possibly being TRBD1 (5 bases). This CDR3 spans 15 amino acids. V gave up 3 bases and J gave up 7 bases, with 18 bases separating them. Per the germline V gene, CDR1 is MNHEY and CDR2 is SMNVEV (reference sequence). DNA for the CDR3: TGTGCCAGCAGTTTCTTGGCAGGGTCTAATGTTGGCTACACCTTC. Translating gives CASSFLAGSNVGYTF.

The V call is TRBV6-5, the J call TRBJ1-2; 11 bases are shared with TRBD1. The CDR3 is 13 amino acids. V trimming: 6 bases; J trimming: 7 bases; junction bases outside the gene matches: 4. CDR1 MNHEY and CDR2 SVGAGI come from the germline V gene. This CDR3 is CASSQGTGGGYTF. Written as DNA, the CDR3 is TGTGCCAGCAGCCAAGGGACAGGGGGTGGCTACACCTTC.

The chain uses TRBV28 and TRBJ2-7; 7 bases are shared with TRBD1. The CDR3 has 15 residues. V dropped 3 bases and J dropped 0; count of bases not matched to a gene: 5. CDR1 and CDR2 (germline): MDHEN, SYDVKM. CDR3 amino acids: CASSFRQGSSYEQYF. CDR3 nucleotides: TGTGCCAGCAGTTTTCGACAGGGCAGCTCCTACGAGCAGTACTTC.

The chain couples TRBV14 to TRBJ2-2; weak D call: TRBD1 (6 bases). Germline CDR1 reads SGHDN; CDR2 reads FVKESK. This CDR3 comprises 13 residues. Trimming cost V 3 bases and J 9 bases, with 11 bases left between them. Here the CDR3 reads CASSQGARRELFF. CDR3 in DNA: TGTGCCAGCAGCCAGGGGGCACGCCGGGAGCTGTTTTTT.

The chain uses TRBV23-1 and TRBJ1-2; possibly TRBD1 for D (5 bases). TRBV23-1 is recorded as an ORF, its role being uncertain. The CDR3 contains 13 residues. V lost 7 bases and J 5 bases, leaving 14 bases between the germline ends. CDR3 sequence: CASTLQAEYGYTF. The CDR3 nucleotides read TGCGCCAGCACCCTACAGGCGGAGTATGGCTACACCTTC.

The gene calls are TRBV5-1 and TRBJ2-5; no definite D call. Trimming cost V 5 bases and J 5 bases, with 7 bases left between them. Germline values: CDR1 SGHRS, CDR2 YFSETQ. CDR3 size: 11 residues. CDR3 region: CASRDWETQYF. The CDR3 DNA is TGCGCCAGCAGAGACTGGGAGACCCAGTACTTC.

The chain recombines TRBV5-6 with TRBJ1-6; unclear D gene. Per germline, CDR1 SGHDT and CDR2 YYEEEE. Between the trimmed V and J ends, which lost 2 bases and 10 bases, there was a span of 16 bases. This CDR3 region has 15 residues. CDR3 loop: CASSFFTGVGSPLHF. Written as DNA, the CDR3 is TGTGCCAGCAGCTTTTTCACCGGAGTAGGCTCACCCCTCCACTTT. Full variable domain (rest looked up from reference TRBV5-6 and TRBJ1-6): DAGVTQSPTHLIKTRGQQVTLRCSPKSGHDTVSWYQQALGQGPQFIFQYYEEEERQRGNFPDRFSGHQFPNYSSELNVNALLLGDSALYLCASSFFTGVGSPLHFGNGTRLTVT.